Shown below are 23 T cell receptor beta chains from a single sample sequenced in a study of blood T cell repertoires in COVID-19. TCRdb's copy holds only in-frame clones and misses some; the assay was immunoSEQ multiplex PCR. The data show over 130,000 clones, 76% seen once. The sequenced material came from peripheral blood. Every receptor here comes from a woman of 80 years or more with active or convalescent COVID-19.

The rearrangement links TRBV3-1 (or the pseudogene TRBV3-2) to TRBJ1-1, with no clear D. The CDR3 is 14 residues long. Germline-derived CDR1 and CDR2 are LGHDT and YNNKEL (reference sequence). V dropped 0 bases and J dropped 7 bases, with 12 bases sitting between them. The CDR3 nucleotides read TGTGCCAGCAGCCAAGATAGTTTCGCCCTTGAAGCTTTCTTT. It is translated as CASSQDSFALEAFF.

The chain employs TRBV5-6 and TRBJ2-7; perhaps TRBD1 as D (6 bases). The CDR3 is made up of 17 amino acids. CDR1 and CDR2 (germline): SGHDT, YYEEEE. The V and J ends lost 4 bases and 4 bases respectively, with 24 bases between them. Written as DNA, the CDR3 is TGTGCCAGCAGCCTATACCTTGTGCAGGGGAGTTGGTACGAGCAGTACTTC. Its protein is CASSLYLVQGSWYEQYF.

This sequence joins TRBV11-2 and TRBJ2-1, with 11 bases identical to TRBD2. Germline loops: CDR1 SGHAT, CDR2 FQNNGV. CDR3 length: 17 amino acids. Germline trimming cut 1 base from V and 4 bases from J; bases unmatched to any gene: 6. The CDR3 region has the DNA TGTGCCAGCAGCTTAGGTACTAGCGGGGGATCTTACAATGAGCAGTTCTTC. Translation: CASSLGTSGGSYNEQFF. The full variable domain, rest sourced from reference TRBV11-2 and TRBJ2-1, is EAGVAQSPRYKIIEKRQSVAFWCNPISGHATLYWYQQILGQGPKLLIQFQNNGVVDDSQLPKDRFSAERLKGVDSTLKIQPAKLEDSAVYLCASSLGTSGGSYNEQFFGPGTRLTVL.

The chain links TRBV27 to TRBJ1-4, with D possibly matching TRBD1 (6 bases). In germline, CDR1 is MNHEY, CDR2 SMNVEV (reference sequence). The CDR3 runs 16 residues. Trimming cost V 2 bases and J 2 bases, with 12 bases left between them. CDR3 sequence (DNA): TGTGCCAGCAGTTTAGCAAGAGGGGGTACTAATGAAAAACTGTTTTTT. Its protein is CASSLARGGTNEKLFF.

This chain connects TRBV7-8 to TRBJ2-1; 8 bases are a match to TRBD2. J lost 9 bases, V lost 2 bases, and 9 bases had no gene match. CDR3 length equals 15 residues. Germline V lookup: CDR1 SGHVS, CDR2 FQNEAQ. CDR3 sequence reads: CASSLISGGRGEQFF. Here the CDR3 DNA reads TGTGCCAGCAGCTTAATTTCGGGGGGGCGAGGTGAGCAGTTCTTC.

This clone turned up a few times. This rearrangement joins TRBV6-5 to TRBJ1-1; maybe TRBD1 (5 bases). CDR3 length: 13 residues. Germline CDR1 and CDR2: MNHEY and SVGAGI. Trimming left V 1 base short and J 5 bases short, with 8 bases between. CDR3 loop: CASSYYGGTEAFF. The CDR3 nucleotides are TGTGCCAGCAGTTACTACGGGGGAACTGAAGCTTTCTTT.

The V call is TRBV21-1, the J call TRBJ1-1. TRBV21-1 is deemed a pseudogene. CDR3 length: 17 residues. In nucleotides, the CDR3 is TGTGCCAGCAGCTCGCAAGAAGGAGGGCAGTTGAACACTGAAGCTTTCTTT. Residues: CASSSQEGGQLNTEAFF.

This sequence joins TRBV30 and TRBJ2-3; TRBD2 agrees at 9 bases. Per germline, CDR1 GTSNPN and CDR2 SVGIG (reference sequence). The CDR3 runs to 13 residues. V lost 4 bases and J lost 6; bases outside the gene matches: 5. The CDR3 is CAWNVGTSDTQYF. The CDR3 DNA sequence: TGTGCCTGGAACGTCGGGACTAGCGATACGCAGTATTTT.

CDR3: CASRVSGGGNNEQFF. The CDR3 nucleotides are TGTGCCAGCAGGGTTAGCGGGGGGGGAAACAATGAGCAGTTCTTC. The V gene is TRBV7-2, the J gene TRBJ2-1, with 11 nucleotides matching TRBD2. This CDR3 comprises 15 residues. CDR1 is SGHTA, CDR2 FQGNSA, per germline. The ends lost 6 bases at V and 5 bases at J; junction bases unmatched: 6.

The chain couples TRBV5-6 to TRBJ1-1; D not resolved. Trimming stripped 2 bases from V and 4 bases from J, with 9 bases between. The germline V gene encodes CDR1 SGHDT and CDR2 YYEEEE. The CDR3 consists of 13 residues. The CDR3 nucleotides read TGTGCCAGCAGCTTTCAGGTGTTCACTGAAGCTTTCTTT. Residues: CASSFQVFTEAFF. Full variable domain (missing parts from reference TRBV5-6 and TRBJ1-1): DAGVTQSPTHLIKTRGQQVTLRCSPKSGHDTVSWYQQALGQGPQFIFQYYEEEERQRGNFPDRFSGHQFPNYSSELNVNALLLGDSALYLCASSFQVFTEAFFGQGTRLTVV.

The CDR3 DNA reads as TGTGCCTGGAGTATCGCCAGGGGATTGTATGGCTACACCTTC. Protein product: CAWSIARGLYGYTF. The rearrangement links TRBV30 to TRBJ1-2; maybe TRBD1 (6 bases). Germline V gene sequence: CDR1 GTSNPN, CDR2 SVGIG (reference sequence). Trimming removed 2 bases from V and 5 bases from J, with 15 bases in between. The CDR3 is made up of 14 amino acids.

The chain employs TRBV9 and TRBJ2-7; 10 bases are a match to TRBD1. CDR3 size: 16 residues. CDR1 SGDLS and CDR2 YYNGEE come from the germline V gene. Trimming removed 0 bases from V and 6 bases from J; junction bases left unmatched: 9. CDR3 DNA: TGTGCCAGCAGCGTAGCCTCCGGGACAGGGGTAGGCGAGCAGTACTTC. Its protein product is CASSVASGTGVGEQYF.

The genes are TRBV19 and TRBJ1-2; possibly TRBD1 for D (5 bases). CDR3 size: 14 residues. Trimming took off 5 bases at V and 2 bases at J, with 12 bases between the two ends. The V gene's germline CDR1 is LNHDA and CDR2 SQIVND (reference sequence). The CDR3 protein is CASSPMTENYGYTF. CDR3 nucleotides: TGTGCCAGTAGTCCGATGACAGAGAACTATGGCTACACCTTC.

The rearrangement joins TRBV6-1 to TRBJ1-1; D is ambiguous. Germline V gene sequence: CDR1 MNHNS, CDR2 SASEGT. V lost 3 bases, J lost 5 bases, and 13 bases lay in between. This CDR3 has 14 residues. In DNA, the CDR3 is TGTGCCAGCAGTGACCCAGCGGAATGGACTGAAGCTTTCTTT. Its translation is CASSDPAEWTEAFF.

The chain carries TRBV30 and TRBJ2-1; D might be TRBD2 (6 bases). V lost 3 bases and J lost 7, with 16 bases in between. The germline V gene has CDR1 GTSNPN and CDR2 SVGIG (reference sequence). The CDR3 consists of 14 residues. The CDR3, as DNA: TGTGCCTGGAGGGAGACGGGACTCCCTAATGAGCAGTTCTTC. Amino acids: CAWRETGLPNEQFF.

The chain has TRBV10-3 and TRBJ1-5; D is uncertain. This CDR3 has 16 amino acids. The germline V gene encodes CDR1 ENHRY and CDR2 SYGVKD. V lost 5 bases to trimming and J lost 4 bases, with 18 bases between them. CDR3 sequence reads: CAISINSPTSNQPQHF. As DNA, the CDR3 is TGTGCCATCAGTATTAACAGCCCTACTAGTAATCAGCCCCAGCATTTT.

This chain links TRBV6-5 with TRBJ1-4; the match to TRBD1 covers 7 bases. This CDR3 spans 15 amino acids. The V segment lost 2 bases and the J segment 4 bases; nucleotides outside the gene matches: 4. Germline lookup yields CDR1 MNHEY and CDR2 SVGAGI. The CDR3 region is CASSYTTGNNEKLFF. DNA for the CDR3: TGTGCCAGCAGTTACACGACAGGGAATAATGAAAAACTGTTTTTT.

The chain is built from TRBV19 and TRBJ2-7; weak D call: TRBD1 (6 bases). CDR1 and CDR2 from the germline V gene are LNHDA and SQIVND (reference sequence). The CDR3 sequence is 15 residues long. V was pared by 3 bases and J by 0 bases, with 12 bases between. The CDR3 DNA reads as TGTGCCAGTAGTATTGGGGACACTCACTCCTACGAGCAGTACTTC. Protein sequence: CASSIGDTHSYEQYF.

V and J are TRBV3-1 (or the pseudogene TRBV3-2) and TRBJ2-5; no clear D. The length of the CDR3 is 13 residues. From germline, CDR1 is LGHDT and CDR2 YNNKEL (reference sequence). The ends were cut back, 1 base at V and 4 bases at J, with 7 bases in the middle. In nucleotides, the CDR3 is TGTGCCAGCAGCCAAGCCCCGGTAGAGACCCAGTACTTC. This gives the protein CASSQAPVETQYF.

The V call is TRBV28, the J call TRBJ2-2; maybe TRBD1 (6 bases). CDR1 MDHEN and CDR2 SYDVKM come from the germline V gene. This CDR3 is built from 15 residues. V gave up 2 bases and J gave up 6 bases, with 13 bases separating them. In DNA form, the CDR3 reads TGTGCCAGCAGTTTAGGCAGGGGTTTTGCCGGGGAGCTGTTTTTT. It is translated as CASSLGRGFAGELFF.

The chain is built from TRBV7-2 and TRBJ1-2; no firm D call. V lost 3 bases to trimming and J lost 4 bases, with 6 bases between them. Germline loops: CDR1 SGHTA, CDR2 FQGNSA. The CDR3 totals 12 residues. The chain's CDR3 is CASSFSSYGYTF. CDR3 nucleotides: TGTGCCAGCAGCTTTTCGTCCTATGGCTACACCTTC.

This rearrangement joins TRBV5-5 to TRBJ1-1; 7 bases are a match to TRBD1. Germline loops: CDR1 SGHKS, CDR2 YYEKEE (reference sequence). CDR3 length: 15 residues. The V and J ends lost 3 bases and 1 base, in that order; junction bases with no gene match: 6. The CDR3, as DNA: TGTGCCAGCAGCTCACAGACAGGGAGGAACACTGAAGCTTTCTTT. Translation gives CASSSQTGRNTEAFF.

The rearrangement uses TRBV9 and TRBJ1-1, with a possible D match to TRBD1 (5 bases). The V gene lost 4 bases and the J gene lost 1 base, with 29 bases spanning the gap. The CDR3 extends over 20 amino acids. Germline loops: CDR1 SGDLS, CDR2 YYNGEE. CDR3 sequence (DNA): TGTGCCAGCAGCCCCCAGGGTGGGGTACTCGATCAAACTACGAACACTGAAGCTTTCTTT. It translates to CASSPQGGVLDQTTNTEAFF.